The 22 T cell receptor beta chains below all came from one sample that was sequenced in a study of spatial heterogeneity in lung cancer. TCRdb recomputed calls from the 5' RACE reads with MiXCR, one row per CDR3 protein. Of about 3,200 distinct CDR3 sequences listed, 40% to 50% are singletons. Documented time point: sample taken at primary tumor resection. Whole RNA obtained from tumor, nontumor lung or frozen PBMC underwent sequencing without sorting. This specimen consisted of PBMCs, obtained at surgery. These receptors originate from a male donor with early-stage non-small cell lung cancer.

In DNA, the CDR3 is TGTGCCAGCAGCGTAGATGGGGACAGGGCATCAGATACGCAGTATTTT. It encodes CASSVDGDRASDTQYF. V usage is TRBV9 and J usage is TRBJ2-3; 9 nucleotides match TRBD1. Germline CDR1 is SGDLS and CDR2 is YYNGEE. The CDR3 consists of 16 residues. The junction had 6 bases not matched to a gene; V was cut back by 0 bases and J by 4 bases.

This clonotype was recorded a few times. The rearrangement joins TRBV4-2 to TRBJ2-1; D is undetermined. This CDR3 is built from 15 residues. Trimming removed 0 bases at V and 7 bases at J, with 13 bases between. Looked up from germline, CDR1 is LGHNA and CDR2 is YNFKEQ. The CDR3 protein is CASSQDRRIGNEQFF. The CDR3 DNA reads TGTGCCAGCAGCCAAGACAGGCGCATTGGGAATGAGCAGTTCTTC.

This clonotype counts as medium-sized. The gene calls are TRBV6-2 or TRBV6-3 and TRBJ1-1; D is perhaps TRBD1 (5 bases). Germline CDR1 reads MNHEY; CDR2 reads SVGEGT. CDR3 length equals 14 residues. The V and J ends lost 2 bases and 6 bases respectively, with 13 bases between them. The CDR3 region is CASSYRDAVSEAFF. The CDR3 nucleotides are TGTGCCAGCAGTTACCGGGACGCTGTATCTGAAGCTTTCTTT.

This clonotype has a handful of counts. This rearrangement joins TRBV5-5 to TRBJ2-3, with D possibly TRBD1 on 6 matching bases. The V end lost 4 bases, the J end lost 3 bases, and 24 bases lay between the germline ends. Germline CDR1 SGHKS, CDR2 YYEKEE (reference sequence). The CDR3 covers 18 residues. CDR3 nucleotide sequence: TGTGCCAGCAGCGGGGGCAGAAAGGGGACCTCCCAGACAGATACGCAGTATTTT. Protein product: CASSGGRKGTSQTDTQYF.

This clonotype was observed a handful of times. This chain uses TRBV7-8 with TRBJ2-1; the D is unclear. V was cut by 0 bases and J by 8 bases, with 5 bases left in between. CDR3 length: 12 residues. Germline-derived CDR1 and CDR2 are SGHVS and FQNEAQ. CDR3 DNA: TGTGCCAGCAGCTTAGCAGGATATGAGCAGTTCTTC. It specifies CASSLAGYEQFF.

V gene TRBV28 combines with J gene TRBJ2-7, with TRBD1 matching over 9 bases. Germline loops: CDR1 MDHEN, CDR2 SYDVKM. This CDR3 comprises 15 residues. The junction had 9 bases not matched to a gene; V was cut back by 5 bases and J by 4 bases. The CDR3 region has the DNA TGTGCCAGCAGTATTAGACAGGGGGGGAGGTACGAGCAGTACTTC. Protein: CASSIRQGGRYEQYF.

V gene TRBV3-1 combines with J gene TRBJ2-1, with D possibly TRBD2 on 5 matching bases. The length of the CDR3 is 15 residues. Trimming stripped 0 bases from V and 2 bases from J, with 8 bases between. Germline CDR1 reads LGHDT; CDR2 reads YNNKEL (reference sequence). CDR3 region: CASSQEASPYNEQFF. The CDR3 DNA reads as TGTGCCAGCAGCCAAGAGGCTAGCCCCTACAATGAGCAGTTCTTC.

This clonotype was counted only a few times. The chain recombines TRBV29-1 with TRBJ1-4; maybe TRBD1 (5 bases). CDR3 length: 14 residues. Trimming left V 7 bases short and J 6 bases short, with 18 bases between. Looked up from germline, CDR1 is SQVTM and CDR2 is ANQGSEA. CDR3 nucleotides: TGCAGCGCCAAAGCCGGGACCGCAGATGAAAAACTGTTTTTT. Amino acid sequence: CSAKAGTADEKLFF.

This clonotype was detected a few times. This chain uses TRBV2 with TRBJ2-3, with 8 nucleotides matching TRBD2. The CDR3 is 15 amino acids. V dropped 4 bases and J dropped 4; count of bases not matched to a gene: 7. Germline loops: CDR1 SNHLY, CDR2 FYNNEI. The CDR3 region is CASSASGGRADTQYF. For the CDR3, the DNA is TGTGCCAGCAGTGCCAGCGGGGGACGCGCAGATACGCAGTATTTT.

The DNA for the CDR3 is TGTGCCAGCAGTTTTAGCAGGGACCCACAAGAGACCCAGTACTTC. This sequence encodes CASSFSRDPQETQYF. The gene calls are TRBV12-3 or TRBV12-4 and TRBJ2-5, with D possibly called TRBD1 or TRBD2 (5 bases each). There are 15 residues in the CDR3. V lost 3 bases to trimming and J lost 2 bases, with 13 bases between them.

The CDR3 loop is CASSLGRHEQYF. DNA of the CDR3: TGTGCCAGCAGCTTAGGAAGGCACGAGCAGTACTTC. The V gene is TRBV7-2, the J gene TRBJ2-7; D is ambiguous. CDR1 is SGHTA and CDR2 is FQGNSA in the germline V gene. V lost 1 base, J lost 5 bases, and 6 bases lay in between. The CDR3 has 12 amino acids.

This clonotype came up once. V usage is TRBV7-6 and J usage is TRBJ2-2; 10 nucleotides match TRBD1. J lost 5 bases, V lost 1 base, and 4 bases had no gene match. The length of the CDR3 is 16 residues. Germline CDR1 reads SGHVS; CDR2 reads FNYEAQ. DNA for the CDR3: TGTGCCAGCAGCTTAGGACAGGGGGCACGTACCGGGGAGCTGTTTTTT. Amino acids: CASSLGQGARTGELFF. Supplemented by reference TRBV7-6 and TRBJ2-2, the full variable domain reads GAGVSQSPRYKVTKRGQDVALRCDPISGHVSLYWYRQALGQGPEFLTYFNYEAQQDKSGLPNDRFSAERPEGSISTLTIQRTEQRDSAMYRCASSLGQGARTGELFFGEGSRLTVL.

This clonotype was seen more than once but under ten times. The CDR3 spells CASSPGTGDQETQYF. CDR3 DNA sequence: TGTGCCAGCAGCCCCGGGACAGGGGACCAAGAGACCCAGTACTTC. The gene calls are TRBV13 and TRBJ2-5; the match to TRBD1 covers 10 bases. Germline V gene data show CDR1 as PRHDT and CDR2 as FYEKMQ (reference sequence). The length of the CDR3 is 15 residues. The V and J ends lost 5 bases and 0 bases, in that order; junction bases with no gene match: 3.

The chain couples TRBV27 to TRBJ2-7, with 7 bases matching TRBD1. The CDR3 spans 13 residues. V shed 6 bases and J 5 bases; nucleotides not matched to a gene: 7. Germline V gene data show CDR1 as MNHEY and CDR2 as SMNVEV (reference sequence). The DNA for the CDR3 is TGTGCCAGCAGCTCTGACAGGGTGCACGAGCAGTACTTC. Its translation is CASSSDRVHEQYF.

The chain uses TRBV7-2 and TRBJ1-2, with D maybe TRBD1 (6 bases). Germline V CDR1 and CDR2: SGHTA, FQGNSA. With 0 bases removed from V and 7 bases from J, the gap between germline ends came to 9 bases. This CDR3 comprises 13 residues. The CDR3 spells CASSLARGGGYTF. The DNA for the CDR3 is TGTGCCAGCAGCTTAGCCAGGGGAGGTGGCTACACCTTC. The variable domain in full, completed from reference TRBV7-2 and TRBJ1-2, reads GAGVSQSPSNKVTEKGKDVELRCDPISGHTALYWYRQSLGQGLEFLIYFQGNSAPDKSGLPSDRFSAERTGGSVSTLTIQRTQQEDSAVYLCASSLARGGGYTFGSGTRLTVV.

By share, this clonotype counts as medium-sized. The chain carries TRBV20-1 and TRBJ2-7; TRBD2 matches at 11 bases. This CDR3 comprises 15 residues. Per germline, CDR1 DFQATT and CDR2 SNEGSKA (reference sequence). Germline trimming cut 5 bases from V and 3 bases from J; bases unmatched to any gene: 9. CDR3 nucleotides: TGCAGTGCTGTACGGGGGACTAGCGGCCGCTACGAGCAGTACTTC. Amino acid sequence: CSAVRGTSGRYEQYF.

With respect to this clonotype: Mismatch with germline at one junction end may stem from a read error. This chain joins TRBV12-3 or TRBV12-4 and TRBJ2-7, with D possibly TRBD1 on 5 matching bases. CDR3 size: 16 residues. The CDR3 here is CASSLAVGAISHEQYF. CDR3 sequence (DNA): TGTGCCAGCAGTTTGGCGGTTGGGGCAATCTCCCACGAGCAGTACTTC.

The gene calls are TRBV4-1 and TRBJ2-7; a possible D gene is TRBD2 (7 bases). This CDR3 is 14 amino acids long. Germline V CDR1 and CDR2: MGHRA, YSYEKL. Trimming stripped 6 bases from V and 5 bases from J, with 17 bases between. The CDR3 sequence: CASSLGEGDDEQYF. DNA for the CDR3: TGCGCCAGCAGTCTAGGGGAGGGGGACGACGAGCAGTACTTC.

This clonotype was detected many times. The chain uses TRBV7-8 and TRBJ2-7, with 12 bases identical to TRBD2. The V gene end was trimmed by 4 bases and the J gene end by 2 bases; junction bases not matched to a gene: 18. The CDR3 is 20 amino acids. The germline V gene encodes CDR1 SGHVS and CDR2 FQNEAQ. The CDR3 spells CASSSGRSISRTSGTYEQYF. CDR3 coding DNA: TGTGCCAGCAGCTCAGGAAGGTCGATAAGTAGGACTAGCGGGACCTACGAGCAGTACTTC.

This clonotype was counted ten times or more. The chain carries TRBV7-2 and TRBJ1-1, with no clear D. The CDR3 consists of 13 residues. Germline-derived CDR1 and CDR2 are SGHTA and FQGNSA. V was trimmed by 7 bases and J by 3 bases, leaving 12 bases between them. The CDR3 loop is CASTFIRDTEAFF. In nucleotides, the CDR3 is TGTGCCAGCACCTTTATCCGGGACACTGAAGCTTTCTTT.

In this sample, this clonotype turned up many times. CDR3 DNA sequence: TGTGCCAGTAGTGACCGTAGCGGGAGGGTCTACAATGAGCAGTTCTTC. This gives the protein CASSDRSGRVYNEQFF. This rearrangement joins TRBV19 to TRBJ2-1; 11 bases are a match to TRBD2. Germline CDR1 LNHDA, CDR2 SQIVND (reference sequence). V trimming: 5 bases; J trimming: 3 bases; junction bases outside the gene matches: 6. The CDR3 loop spans 16 amino acids.

The chain employs TRBV11-2 and TRBJ1-5; 7 bases map to TRBD1. Unmatched junction bases numbered 4, after V lost 2 bases and J lost 6 bases. This CDR3 region has 14 residues. The V gene's germline CDR1 is SGHAT and CDR2 FQNNGV. CDR3 bases: TGTGCCAGCAGCTTAAAGGCAGGGGGTCAGCCCCAGCATTTT. Its protein is CASSLKAGGQPQHF.